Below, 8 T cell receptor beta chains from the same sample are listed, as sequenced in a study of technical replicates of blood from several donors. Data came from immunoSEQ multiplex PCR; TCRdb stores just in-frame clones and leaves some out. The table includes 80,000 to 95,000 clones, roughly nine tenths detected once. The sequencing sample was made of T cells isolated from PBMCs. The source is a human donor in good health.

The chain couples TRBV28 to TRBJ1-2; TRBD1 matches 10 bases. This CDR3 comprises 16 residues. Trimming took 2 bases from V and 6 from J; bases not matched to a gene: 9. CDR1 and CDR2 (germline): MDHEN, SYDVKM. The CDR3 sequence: CASSLLATGGLHGYTF. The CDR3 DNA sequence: TGTGCCAGCAGTTTACTTGCGACAGGGGGCTTACATGGCTACACCTTC.

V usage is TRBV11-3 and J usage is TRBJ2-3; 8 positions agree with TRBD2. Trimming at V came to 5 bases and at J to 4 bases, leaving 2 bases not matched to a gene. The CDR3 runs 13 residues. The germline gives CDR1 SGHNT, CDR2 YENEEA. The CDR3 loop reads CASSPGGADTQYF. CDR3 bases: TGTGCCAGCAGCCCGGGGGGGGCAGATACGCAGTATTTT.

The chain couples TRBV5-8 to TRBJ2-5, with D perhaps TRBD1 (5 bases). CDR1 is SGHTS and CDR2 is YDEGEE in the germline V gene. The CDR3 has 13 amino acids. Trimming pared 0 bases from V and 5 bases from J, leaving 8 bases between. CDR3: CASSLGGWETQYF. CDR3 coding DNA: TGTGCCAGCAGCTTGGGGGGCTGGGAGACCCAGTACTTC.

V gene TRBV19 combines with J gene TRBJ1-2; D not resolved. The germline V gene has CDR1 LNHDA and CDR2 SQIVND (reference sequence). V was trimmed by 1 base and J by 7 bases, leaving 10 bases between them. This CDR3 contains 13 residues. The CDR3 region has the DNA TGTGCCAGTAGTATAGTTCAGGATGGTGGCTACACCTTC. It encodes CASSIVQDGGYTF.

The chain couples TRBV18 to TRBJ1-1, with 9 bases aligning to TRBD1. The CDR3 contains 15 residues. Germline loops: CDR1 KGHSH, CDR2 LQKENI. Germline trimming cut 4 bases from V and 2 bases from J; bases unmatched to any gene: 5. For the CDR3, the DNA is TGTGCCAGCTCACAACGACAGGGGGGTAACACTGAAGCTTTCTTT. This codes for CASSQRQGGNTEAFF. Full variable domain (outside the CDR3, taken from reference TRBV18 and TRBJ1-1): NAGVMQNPRHLVRRRGQEARLRCSPMKGHSHVYWYRQLPEEGLKFMVYLQKENIIDESGMPKERFSAEFPKEGPSILRIQQVVRGDSAAYFCASSQRQGGNTEAFFGQGTRLTVV.

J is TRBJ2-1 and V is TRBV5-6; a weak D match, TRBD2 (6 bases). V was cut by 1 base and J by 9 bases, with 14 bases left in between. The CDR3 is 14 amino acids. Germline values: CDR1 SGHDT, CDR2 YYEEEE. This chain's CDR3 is CASSLFGGLLEQFF. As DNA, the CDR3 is TGTGCCAGCAGCTTGTTCGGGGGACTTCTTGAGCAGTTCTTC.

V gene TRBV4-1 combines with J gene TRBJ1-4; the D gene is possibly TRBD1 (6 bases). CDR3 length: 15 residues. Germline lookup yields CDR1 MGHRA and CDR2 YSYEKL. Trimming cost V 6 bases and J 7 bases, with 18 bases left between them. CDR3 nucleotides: TGCGCCAGCAGATCGGAACAGGGAGTATTTGAAAAACTGTTTTTT. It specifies CASRSEQGVFEKLFF.

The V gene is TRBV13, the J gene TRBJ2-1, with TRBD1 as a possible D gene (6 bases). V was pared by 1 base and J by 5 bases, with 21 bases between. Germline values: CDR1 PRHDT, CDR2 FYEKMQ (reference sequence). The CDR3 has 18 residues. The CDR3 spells CASSLDEDRLVPDNEQFF. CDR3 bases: TGTGCCAGCAGCTTAGATGAAGACAGGCTAGTCCCTGACAATGAGCAGTTCTTC.